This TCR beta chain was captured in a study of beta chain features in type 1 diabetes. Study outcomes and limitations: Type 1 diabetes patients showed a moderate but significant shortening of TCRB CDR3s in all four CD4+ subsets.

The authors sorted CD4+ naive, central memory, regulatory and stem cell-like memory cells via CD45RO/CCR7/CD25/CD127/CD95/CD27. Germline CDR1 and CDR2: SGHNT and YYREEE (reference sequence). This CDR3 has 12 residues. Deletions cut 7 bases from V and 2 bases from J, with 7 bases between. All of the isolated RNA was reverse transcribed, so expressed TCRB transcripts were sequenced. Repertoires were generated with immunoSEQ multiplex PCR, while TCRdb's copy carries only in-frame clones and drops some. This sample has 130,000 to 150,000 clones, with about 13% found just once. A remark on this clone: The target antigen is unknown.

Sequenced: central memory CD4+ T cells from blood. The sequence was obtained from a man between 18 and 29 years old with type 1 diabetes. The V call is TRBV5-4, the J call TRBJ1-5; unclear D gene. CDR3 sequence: CASSLGNQPQHF. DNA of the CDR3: TGTGCCAGCTCCTTAGGCAATCAGCCCCAGCATTTT.